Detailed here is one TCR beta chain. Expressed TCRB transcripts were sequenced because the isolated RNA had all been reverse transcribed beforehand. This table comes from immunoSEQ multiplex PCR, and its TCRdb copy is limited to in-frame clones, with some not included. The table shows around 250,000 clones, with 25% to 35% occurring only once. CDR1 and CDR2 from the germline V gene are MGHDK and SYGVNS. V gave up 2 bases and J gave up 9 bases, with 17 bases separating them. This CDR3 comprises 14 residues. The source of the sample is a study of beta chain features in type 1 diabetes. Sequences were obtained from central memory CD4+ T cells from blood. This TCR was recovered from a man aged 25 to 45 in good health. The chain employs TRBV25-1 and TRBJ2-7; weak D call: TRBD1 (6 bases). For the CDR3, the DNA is TGTGCCAGCAGTGAACCCCACAGGGTATGGGGGCAGTACTTC. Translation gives CASSEPHRVWGQYF.